These 27 T cell receptor beta chains originate from one sample sequenced in a study of OX40 agonist ivuxolimab in advanced cancers. The method was immunoSEQ multiplex PCR; TCRdb's version includes in-frame clones alone and lacks a portion of them. The table records under 85,000 clones, approximately 94% of them present only once. Sequenced here: CD4+ or CD8+ T cells sorted from blood, sampled in a trial of the OX40 agonist ivuxolimab. These receptors were collected from an adult with an advanced solid tumor such as melanoma, head and neck, liver or kidney cancer.

The gene calls are TRBV2 and TRBJ2-4; D might be TRBD1 or TRBD2, each matching 7 bases. CDR1 is SNHLY and CDR2 is FYNNEI in the germline V gene. Trimming took 7 bases from V and 7 from J, leaving 20 bases between them. The CDR3 sequence is 15 residues long. The CDR3 sequence: CASTEGGGGGNIQYF. The DNA for the CDR3 is TGTGCCAGCACGGAGGGCGGGGGAGGGGGCAACATTCAGTACTTC.

The chain employs TRBV7-9 and TRBJ2-5, with 12 bases matching TRBD2. CDR1 is SEHNR, CDR2 FQNEAQ, per germline (reference sequence). The CDR3 sequence is 15 residues long. Trimming removed 5 bases from V and 6 bases from J; junction bases left unmatched: 7. CDR3 in amino acids: CASSTKTSGRQTQYF. CDR3 in DNA: TGTGCCAGCAGCACCAAGACTAGCGGGAGACAGACCCAGTACTTC.

This chain links TRBV10-3 with TRBJ2-7; D tentatively fits TRBD1 or TRBD2 (6 bases each). This CDR3 has 16 residues. The V end was cut by 3 bases, the J end by 3 bases, with 18 bases between. The germline V gene has CDR1 ENHRY and CDR2 SYGVKD. CDR3 in amino acids: CAISEGGQGENYEQYF. In nucleotides, the CDR3 is TGTGCCATCAGTGAAGGGGGGCAGGGTGAAAACTACGAGCAGTACTTC.

This chain joins TRBV15 and TRBJ1-1; D is ambiguous. Trimming removed 2 bases at V and 7 bases at J, with 14 bases between. This CDR3 comprises 14 residues. CDR1 is LNHNV and CDR2 is YYDKDF in the germline V gene (reference sequence). CDR3 nucleotide sequence: TGTGCCACCAGCAGACCGGGCCTGCGGCTTGAAGCTTTCTTT. Translation gives CATSRPGLRLEAFF.

The chain combines TRBV4-1 with TRBJ2-3; D gene uncertain. The germline V gene encodes CDR1 MGHRA and CDR2 YSYEKL. Between the trimmed V and J ends, which lost 0 bases and 5 bases, there was a span of 12 bases. This CDR3 comprises 15 residues. The CDR3: CASSQDPRIEDTQYF. The CDR3 DNA reads TGCGCCAGCAGCCAAGACCCCCGAATCGAAGATACGCAGTATTTT.

This chain links TRBV5-1 with TRBJ1-1; D is ambiguous. CDR3 length: 13 amino acids. Trimming left V 5 bases short and J 1 base short, with 9 bases between. From germline, CDR1 is SGHRS and CDR2 YFSETQ. The CDR3 region has the DNA TGCGCCAGCAGTCGGGAGTCGAACACTGAAGCTTTCTTT. It translates to CASSRESNTEAFF.

The chain couples TRBV7-2 to TRBJ2-1, with TRBD2 identical over 9 bases. Per the germline V gene, CDR1 is SGHTA and CDR2 is FQGNSA. The CDR3 extends over 15 amino acids. V gave up 0 bases and J gave up 6 bases; unmatched junction bases: 3. The DNA for the CDR3 is TGTGCCAGCAGCTTAGCGTTAGCGGGAGCCAATGAGCAGTTCTTC. It encodes CASSLALAGANEQFF.

CDR3: CAISEWAGGPQETQYF. CDR3 nucleotides: TGTGCCATCAGTGAGTGGGCGGGAGGGCCACAAGAGACCCAGTACTTC. The V call is TRBV10-3, the J call TRBJ2-5; TRBD2 agrees at 9 bases. The CDR3 covers 16 residues. Germline-derived CDR1 and CDR2 are ENHRY and SYGVKD. V trimming: 1 base; J trimming: 2 bases; junction bases outside the gene matches: 5.

The sample holds one count of this clone. This chain connects TRBV6-5 to TRBJ2-7; D possibly corresponds to TRBD2 (5 bases). Trimming removed 3 bases from V and 4 bases from J, with 16 bases in between. Germline V gene sequence: CDR1 MNHEY, CDR2 SVGAGI. This CDR3 comprises 15 residues. The CDR3 bases are TGTGCCAGCAGTTATATCATGGGCGGCGGGTACGAGCAGTACTTC. Translation gives CASSYIMGGGYEQYF.

The CDR3 DNA is TGTGCCAGTGGGGAGGGGGGGAGCACAGATACGCAGTATTTT. This encodes CASGEGGSTDTQYF. The genes are TRBV28 and TRBJ2-3, with a tentative D call TRBD2 (7 bases). With 9 bases removed from V and 0 bases from J, the gap between germline ends came to 13 bases. Per germline, CDR1 MDHEN and CDR2 SYDVKM. The CDR3 runs 14 residues.

The J gene is TRBJ2-2, the V gene TRBV5-1, with 8 bases that match TRBD1. The CDR3 contains 18 residues. The J segment lost 2 bases and the V segment lost 1 base, leaving 10 bases of the junction unmatched. Germline lookup yields CDR1 SGHRS and CDR2 YFSETQ. CDR3 nucleotides: TGCGCCAGCAGCTTGAGGCCCCAACAGGGGGATAACACCGGGGAGCTGTTTTTT. Residues: CASSLRPQQGDNTGELFF.

V gene TRBV27 combines with J gene TRBJ2-1; D ambiguous. The V gene's germline CDR1 is MNHEY and CDR2 SMNVEV (reference sequence). This CDR3 is built from 18 residues. Trimming pared 8 bases from V and 0 bases from J, leaving 23 bases between. Here the CDR3 reads CASSPLQTKLSSYNEQFF. The CDR3 DNA reads as TGTGCCAGCTCACCCCTACAAACCAAACTGTCCTCCTACAATGAGCAGTTCTTC.

The V and J genes are TRBV4-3 and TRBJ2-6, with D unresolved. The V end was cut by 1 base, the J end by 0 bases, with 7 bases between. CDR1 is LGHNA and CDR2 is YSLEER in the germline V gene. The CDR3 has 16 residues. This chain's CDR3 is CASSQGTASGANVLTF. The CDR3 region has the DNA TGCGCCAGCAGCCAAGGTACGGCCTCTGGGGCCAACGTCCTGACTTTC.

V gene TRBV11-3 combines with J gene TRBJ2-3, with TRBD2 matching over 10 bases. This CDR3 spans 15 amino acids. Trimming took 5 bases from V and 2 from J; bases not matched to a gene: 4. Per germline, CDR1 SGHNT and CDR2 YENEEA. The CDR3 loop is CASSLGLANTDTQYF. The CDR3 DNA reads TGTGCCAGCAGCCTGGGACTAGCGAACACAGATACGCAGTATTTT.

The chain has TRBV4-1 and TRBJ2-5; possibly TRBD1 for D (6 bases). The DNA end is more similar to TRBJ2-7, so the J call may be wrong. Looked up from germline, CDR1 is MGHRA and CDR2 is YSYEKL. The CDR3 is 15 residues long. CDR3 sequence reads: CASSRNRGGSYEQYF. CDR3 nucleotide sequence: TGCGCCAGCAGCCGCAATCGAGGGGGTTCCTACGAGCAGTACTTC.

The J gene is TRBJ2-3, the V gene TRBV10-1; TRBD2 matches 9 bases. J gave up 1 base and V 0 bases, and 11 bases lay outside the gene matches. The CDR3 covers 19 residues. Germline V gene data show CDR1 as WNHNN and CDR2 as SYGVQD (reference sequence). The CDR3 spells CASSESPGLAIRGTDTQYF. The CDR3 DNA sequence: TGCGCCAGCAGTGAGTCCCCGGGACTAGCAATTAGGGGCACAGATACGCAGTATTTT.

The chain's CDR3 is CASRDDTGVREKLFF. CDR3 bases: TGCGCCAGCAGGGACGACACGGGGGTGCGTGAAAAACTGTTTTTT. The chain joins TRBV5-1 to TRBJ1-4; TRBD1 might be the D (5 bases). The CDR3 extends over 15 amino acids. Trimming left V 5 bases short and J 7 bases short, with 18 bases between. CDR1 SGHRS and CDR2 YFSETQ come from the germline V gene.

This clone was seen only once. The chain combines TRBV15 with TRBJ2-5, with D maybe TRBD2 (6 bases). The CDR3 covers 15 residues. Germline V gene sequence: CDR1 LNHNV, CDR2 YYDKDF (reference sequence). The ends were cut back, 2 bases at V and 7 bases at J, with 17 bases in the middle. The CDR3 nucleotides are TGTGCCACCAGCAGACTGACAACGGGGGATGTGACCCAGTACTTC. This encodes CATSRLTTGDVTQYF.

For the CDR3, the DNA is TGTGCCAGTAACAAACCGGGACTAGTACCAGATACGCAGTATTTT. This sequence encodes CASNKPGLVPDTQYF. The chain links TRBV19 to TRBJ2-3; 8 positions agree with TRBD2. The V gene's germline CDR1 is LNHDA and CDR2 SQIVND (reference sequence). The CDR3 runs 15 residues. V lost 7 bases, J lost 4 bases, and 10 bases stayed unmatched.

The gene calls are TRBV5-1 and TRBJ1-2; TRBD1 agrees at 7 bases. The CDR3 consists of 17 residues. CDR1 is SGHRS and CDR2 is YFSETQ in the germline V gene. The V segment lost 0 bases and the J segment 4 bases; nucleotides outside the gene matches: 12. Written as DNA, the CDR3 is TGCGCCAGCAGCTTGGACCCTGGAGGGGGCTTGGGCTATGGCTACACCTTC. This translates into CASSLDPGGGLGYGYTF.

The chain employs TRBV5-1 and TRBJ2-2; no clear D. The CDR3 consists of 11 residues. Trimming removed 6 bases at V and 2 bases at J, with 2 bases between. CDR1 and CDR2 from the germline V gene are SGHRS and YFSETQ. The CDR3, as DNA: TGCGCCAGCACTAACACCGGGGAGCTGTTTTTT. It translates to CASTNTGELFF.

Remarks on this clone: An end of the junction does not agree with germline; a read error may underlie this. The genes are TRBV7-7 and TRBJ2-3; D gene unclear. The V gene's germline CDR1 is SSHAT and CDR2 FNYEAQ (reference sequence). This CDR3 is built from 15 residues. The CDR3 loop reads CASSLQSTSTDTQYF. CDR3 DNA: TGTGCTAGCAGCTTACAGAGCACTAGCACAGATACGCAGTATTTT.

The chain carries TRBV6-6 and TRBJ2-7, with a tentative D call TRBD1 (5 bases). Germline CDR1 MNHNY, CDR2 SVGAGI (reference sequence). The CDR3 consists of 14 residues. V was shortened by 0 bases and J by 5 bases, with 11 bases between the two germline ends. The CDR3 coding sequence is TGTGCCAGCAGTTACTCAACGGACATTAACGAGCAGTACTTC. Protein product: CASSYSTDINEQYF.

The chain uses TRBV4-3 and TRBJ1-2; no firm D call. V was pared by 0 bases and J by 8 bases, with 7 bases between. This CDR3 is built from 12 residues. Germline V gives CDR1 LGHNA, CDR2 YSLEER. In nucleotides, the CDR3 is TGCGCCAGCAGCCAAGAAGGCCGCGGCTACACCTTC. Its protein is CASSQEGRGYTF.

CDR3 sequence reads: CASSRHPGQAYEQYF. Here the CDR3 DNA reads TGTGCCAGCAGCCGCCACCCCGGCCAGGCCTACGAGCAGTACTTC. The chain is built from TRBV7-3 and TRBJ2-7; no definite D call. Looked up from germline, CDR1 is SGHTA and CDR2 is FQGTGA. V gave up 5 bases and J gave up 2 bases, with 16 bases separating them. This CDR3 is 15 amino acids long. The entire variable domain, with the rest obtained from reference TRBV7-3 and TRBJ2-7, is as follows: GAGVSQTPSNKVTEKGKYVELRCDPISGHTALYWYRQSLGQGPEFLIYFQGTGAADDSGLPNDRFFAVRPEGSVSTLKIQRTERGDSAVYLCASSRHPGQAYEQYFGPGTRLTVT.

The CDR3 nucleotides read TGTGCCAGTAGTAGGAAAGAGAGGAACACTGAAGCTTTCTTT. Translated: CASSRKERNTEAFF. This chain connects TRBV19 to TRBJ1-1, with D unclear. The V gene lost 4 bases and the J gene lost 1 base, with 10 bases spanning the gap. Germline-derived CDR1 and CDR2 are LNHDA and SQIVND (reference sequence). CDR3 length equals 14 residues.

This chain links TRBV19 with TRBJ1-5; D call uncertain. This CDR3 contains 15 residues. V dropped 4 bases and J dropped 4 bases, with 14 bases sitting between them. Germline V gene sequence: CDR1 LNHDA, CDR2 SQIVND (reference sequence). CDR3 protein: CASSTRAVGNQPQHF. The CDR3 DNA reads TGTGCCAGTAGTACCCGGGCCGTAGGGAATCAGCCCCAGCATTTT.